Listed below are T cell receptor beta chains from one sample, sequenced in a study of blood T cell repertoires in COVID-19. Assay: immunoSEQ multiplex PCR; the TCRdb copy retains only in-frame clones and omits some. Among under 250,000 clones listed, less than 90% were seen once. Sequencing was carried out using peripheral blood. These receptors were obtained from a woman between 65 and 79 years old with active or convalescent COVID-19. CDR3s include the opening cysteine and the closing phenylalanine or tryptophan. Fields, in order: D gene, J gene, clone size, V gene, CDR3 DNA, CDR3 protein. D genes are given only for firm matches. Clone size is not always given. Where it is, it says once, few, many or a class for expanded clones.

D gene: -; J gene: TRBJ1-2; clone size: -; V gene: TRBV9; CDR3 DNA: TGTGCCAGCAGCGTAAGTGGTAGGGGCGACGGCTACACCTTC; CDR3 protein: CASSVSGRGDGYTF
D gene: -; J gene: TRBJ1-6; clone size: -; V gene: TRBV25-1; CDR3 DNA: TGTGCCAGCAGCGTTGCAGGGTTTAATAATTCACCCCTCCACTTT; CDR3 protein: CASSVAGFNNSPLHF
D gene: TRBD1; J gene: TRBJ2-2; clone size: -; V gene: TRBV5-1; CDR3 DNA: TGCGCCAGCAGCTTATTCTCCGGGACAGGGAACACCGGGGAGCTGTTTTTT; CDR3 protein: CASSLFSGTGNTGELFF
D gene: TRBD1; J gene: TRBJ2-1; clone size: -; V gene: TRBV6-2/TRBV6-3; CDR3 DNA: TGTGCCAGCAGTTACACGGGCGGACAGGGGATTGGATACAATGAGCAGTTCTTC; CDR3 protein: CASSYTGGQGIGYNEQFF
D gene: TRBD2; J gene: TRBJ2-2; clone size: -; V gene: TRBV28; CDR3 DNA: TGTGCCAGCAGTTTACCCCCGGGACTAGTATTCACCGGGGAGCTGTTTTTT; CDR3 protein: CASSLPPGLVFTGELFF
D gene: TRBD2; J gene: TRBJ2-1; clone size: -; V gene: TRBV19; CDR3 DNA: TGTGCCAGTAGTATTCGGGGGGAGAATGAGCAGTTCTTC; CDR3 protein: CASSIRGENEQFF
D gene: TRBD1; J gene: TRBJ1-2; clone size: -; V gene: TRBV28; CDR3 DNA: TGTGCCAGCATCCAGGGGGACAGGGCGTATGGCTACACCTTC; CDR3 protein: CASIQGDRAYGYTF
D gene: TRBD2; J gene: TRBJ2-7; clone size: -; V gene: TRBV7-9; CDR3 DNA: TGTGCCAGCAGCTCCAGTCCTAGCGGGGAAGCCTACGAGCAGTACTTC; CDR3 protein: CASSSSPSGEAYEQYF
D gene: -; J gene: TRBJ1-5; clone size: -; V gene: TRBV12-5; CDR3 DNA: TGTGCTAGTGGTTTGGTACTCGGGCAGAGGGAGCAGCCCCAGCATTTT; CDR3 protein: CASGLVLGQREQPQHF
D gene: -; J gene: TRBJ1-2; clone size: few; V gene: TRBV7-9; CDR3 DNA: TGTGCCAGCAGCTTAGTGCCAGGTTCAGGCTACACCTTC; CDR3 protein: CASSLVPGSGYTF
D gene: -; J gene: TRBJ2-7; clone size: -; V gene: TRBV3-1/TRBV3-2; CDR3 DNA: TGTGCCAGCAGCCACGCGGGCGCCACCTACGAGCAGTACTTC; CDR3 protein: CASSHAGATYEQYF
D gene: TRBD1; J gene: TRBJ2-5; clone size: -; V gene: TRBV9; CDR3 DNA: TGTGCCAGCAGCGGGGGACCTGCGAGGACAGGGGAAGAGACCCAGTACTTC; CDR3 protein: CASSGGPARTGEETQYF
D gene: -; J gene: TRBJ1-2; clone size: -; V gene: TRBV28; CDR3 DNA: TGTGCCAGCAGTTCGGGGACAAACTATGGCTACACCTTC; CDR3 protein: CASSSGTNYGYTF
D gene: -; J gene: TRBJ2-1; clone size: -; V gene: TRBV5-1; CDR3 DNA: TGCGCCAGCAGCTCACCAACCAAAGCTTCCTACAATGAGCAGTTCTTC; CDR3 protein: CASSSPTKASYNEQFF
D gene: TRBD2; J gene: TRBJ2-2; clone size: -; V gene: TRBV24-1; CDR3 DNA: TGTGCCACATCCGGGTTGGGGCTAGCGGGAACCGGGGAGCTGTTTTTT; CDR3 protein: CATSGLGLAGTGELFF
D gene: -; J gene: TRBJ1-3; clone size: -; V gene: TRBV29-1; CDR3 DNA: TGCAGCGCCTCGACAGCGGGGGCGGACACCATATATTTT; CDR3 protein: CSASTAGADTIYF
D gene: -; J gene: TRBJ2-5; clone size: -; V gene: TRBV28; CDR3 DNA: TGTGCCAGCAGTCCCGGACATTTACAAGAGACCCAGTACTTC; CDR3 protein: CASSPGHLQETQYF
D gene: -; J gene: TRBJ1-4; clone size: -; V gene: TRBV19; CDR3 DNA: TGTGCCAGTACTGGAGAGCGGGCCTATAATGAAAAACTGTTTTTT; CDR3 protein: CASTGERAYNEKLFF
D gene: -; J gene: TRBJ2-1; clone size: -; V gene: TRBV18; CDR3 DNA: TGTGCCAGCTCACGGGTTCGACTAGACCACAATGAGCAGTTCTTC; CDR3 protein: CASSRVRLDHNEQFF
D gene: TRBD1; J gene: TRBJ1-5; clone size: few; V gene: TRBV7-8; CDR3 DNA: TGTGCCAGCAGCCCTAGGACAGGGGCCTTCAATCAGCCCCAGCATTTT; CDR3 protein: CASSPRTGAFNQPQHF
D gene: -; J gene: TRBJ2-7; clone size: once; V gene: TRBV5-1; CDR3 DNA: TGCGCCAGCAGCCCCACGTGGGGGGTCTCCTACGAGCAGTACTTC; CDR3 protein: CASSPTWGVSYEQYF
D gene: TRBD1; J gene: TRBJ1-2; clone size: -; V gene: TRBV30; CDR3 DNA: TGTGCCTGGAGTGTCCGGGACAGGGGGCGCGAGGAGAAAGGCTACACCTTC; CDR3 protein: CAWSVRDRGREEKGYTF
D gene: TRBD2; J gene: TRBJ2-3; clone size: -; V gene: TRBV7-2; CDR3 DNA: TGTGCCAGCAGCTTAGGACTAGCGGGGGTCAGGACGCAGTATTTT; CDR3 protein: CASSLGLAGVRTQYF
D gene: -; J gene: TRBJ1-1; clone size: -; V gene: TRBV6-2/TRBV6-3; CDR3 DNA: TGTGCCAGCAGCCGTGGAGTCGCAAGAACGAACACTGAAGCTTTCTTT; CDR3 protein: CASSRGVARTNTEAFF
D gene: -; J gene: TRBJ1-1; clone size: -; V gene: TRBV4-2; CDR3 DNA: TGTGCCAGCAGCCAAGGGGGTCAGGGACTAGGGAACACTGAAGCTTTCTTT; CDR3 protein: CASSQGGQGLGNTEAFF
D gene: -; J gene: TRBJ2-7; clone size: once; V gene: TRBV2; CDR3 DNA: TGTGCCAGCAGCCCCTCAGGCGGGGCCTACGAGCAGTACTTC; CDR3 protein: CASSPSGGAYEQYF
D gene: -; J gene: TRBJ1-5; clone size: -; V gene: TRBV15; CDR3 DNA: TGTGCCACCAGCAGAGTGCGGCCAGGGGGCAATCAGCCCCAGCATTTT; CDR3 protein: CATSRVRPGGNQPQHF
D gene: -; J gene: TRBJ2-5; clone size: few; V gene: TRBV11-2; CDR3 DNA: TGTGCCAGCAGCTTAGTTTATGAGGGTGAGACCCAGTACTTC; CDR3 protein: CASSLVYEGETQYF
D gene: TRBD1; J gene: TRBJ1-2; clone size: -; V gene: TRBV2; CDR3 DNA: TGTGCCAGCGGGACAGCATATGGCTACACCTTC; CDR3 protein: CASGTAYGYTF
D gene: -; J gene: TRBJ1-1; clone size: once; V gene: TRBV9; CDR3 DNA: TGTGCCAGCAGCGTAATAAGTGACACCCGCACTGAAGCTTTCTTT; CDR3 protein: CASSVISDTRTEAFF
D gene: -; J gene: TRBJ2-3; clone size: once; V gene: TRBV7-9; CDR3 DNA: TGTGCCAGCAGCTTAGTACGTAGCTCCACAGATACGCAGTATTTT; CDR3 protein: CASSLVRSSTDTQYF
D gene: -; J gene: TRBJ2-6; clone size: -; V gene: TRBV30; CDR3 DNA: TGTGCCTGGAGACCCTGGGGGGTCTCAGGCTCTGGGGCCAACGTCCTGACTTTC; CDR3 protein: CAWRPWGVSGSGANVLTF
D gene: TRBD1; J gene: TRBJ1-2; clone size: -; V gene: TRBV9; CDR3 DNA: TGTGCCAGCAGTGCCGGGACAGCGCTCGTATATGGCTACACCTTC; CDR3 protein: CASSAGTALVYGYTF
D gene: -; J gene: TRBJ1-3; clone size: -; V gene: TRBV9; CDR3 DNA: TGTGCCAGCAGCAGGAGAGGGATGGAAGACACCATATATTTT; CDR3 protein: CASSRRGMEDTIYF
D gene: TRBD1; J gene: TRBJ1-2; clone size: -; V gene: TRBV18; CDR3 DNA: TGTGCCAGCTCACCTACCCAGGGGGCAGATGGCTACACCTTC; CDR3 protein: CASSPTQGADGYTF
D gene: -; J gene: TRBJ2-7; clone size: -; V gene: TRBV6-2/TRBV6-3; CDR3 DNA: TGTGCCAGCAGTATCGACAGCTCCTACGAGCAGTACTTC; CDR3 protein: CASSIDSSYEQYF
D gene: TRBD1; J gene: TRBJ1-6; clone size: -; V gene: TRBV9; CDR3 DNA: TGTGCCAGCAGCTACGGGACAGGGGGAGGTTTGGGTGGTAATTCACCCCTCCACTTT; CDR3 protein: CASSYGTGGGLGGNSPLHF
D gene: -; J gene: TRBJ1-2; clone size: -; V gene: TRBV19; CDR3 DNA: TGTGCCAGTAGCCCAACAGGGAACTATGGCTACACCTTC; CDR3 protein: CASSPTGNYGYTF
D gene: TRBD1; J gene: TRBJ1-2; clone size: -; V gene: TRBV25-1; CDR3 DNA: TGTGCCAGCAGTGTCTGGGACAGTAGTGGCTACACCTTC; CDR3 protein: CASSVWDSSGYTF
D gene: -; J gene: TRBJ1-2; clone size: -; V gene: TRBV27; CDR3 DNA: TGTGCCAGCAGTCTGGGGAGAAACTATGGCTACACCTTC; CDR3 protein: CASSLGRNYGYTF